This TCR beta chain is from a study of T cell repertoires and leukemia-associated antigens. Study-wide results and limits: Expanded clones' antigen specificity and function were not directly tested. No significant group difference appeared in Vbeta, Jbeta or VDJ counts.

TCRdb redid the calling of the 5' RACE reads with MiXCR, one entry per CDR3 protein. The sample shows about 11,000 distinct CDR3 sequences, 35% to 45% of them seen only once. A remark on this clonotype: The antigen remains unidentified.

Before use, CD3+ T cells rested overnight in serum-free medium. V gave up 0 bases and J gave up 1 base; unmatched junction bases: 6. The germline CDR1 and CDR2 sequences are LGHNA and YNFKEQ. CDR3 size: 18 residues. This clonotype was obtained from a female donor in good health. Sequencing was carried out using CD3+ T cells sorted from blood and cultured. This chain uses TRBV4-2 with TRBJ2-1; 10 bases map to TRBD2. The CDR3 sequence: CASSQDYLAGVSYNEQFF. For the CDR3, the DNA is TGTGCCAGCAGCCAAGATTACCTAGCGGGAGTATCCTACAATGAGCAGTTCTTC.